This T cell receptor (beta chain) was sequenced in a study of post-analysis software for immune sequencing data. Study information: The disease courses covered relapsing-remitting, secondary progressive and progressive-relapsing multiple sclerosis. Study-wide points: Controls had lower frequencies than patients of five or six TRBV segments, which included TRBV5-6, TRBV5-1 and TRBV20-1. Versus controls, multiple sclerosis patients showed significantly lower diversity (normalized Chao1). The F measure placed samples prepared in the same batch into strongly shared clusters.

Unique-molecular-identifier-tagged TCR beta cDNA libraries were used. It was from roughly 1.1 to 9.2 million T cells that about 500,000 cDNA molecules came. TCRdb re-called the PCR reads with MiXCR, one entry per CDR3 protein. The sample lists about 430,000 distinct CDR3 sequences; 35% to 45% were seen once. There are 16 residues in the CDR3. The germline CDR1 and CDR2 sequences are LGHNA and YSLEER. In the case of this clonotype: The antigen is not known. The germline gene is not matched at one end of the junction; a read error may be the cause.

This clonotype was sampled from a girl under 10 years old with multiple sclerosis. This chain uses TRBV4-3 with TRBJ2-3, with D tentatively TRBD2 (5 bases). Sequencing input: blood. The CDR3 region is CAGSYASSRRPDTQYF. CDR3 sequence (DNA): TGCGCCGGCAGCTACGCTTCGTCCAGGAGGCCAGATACGCAGTATTTT.